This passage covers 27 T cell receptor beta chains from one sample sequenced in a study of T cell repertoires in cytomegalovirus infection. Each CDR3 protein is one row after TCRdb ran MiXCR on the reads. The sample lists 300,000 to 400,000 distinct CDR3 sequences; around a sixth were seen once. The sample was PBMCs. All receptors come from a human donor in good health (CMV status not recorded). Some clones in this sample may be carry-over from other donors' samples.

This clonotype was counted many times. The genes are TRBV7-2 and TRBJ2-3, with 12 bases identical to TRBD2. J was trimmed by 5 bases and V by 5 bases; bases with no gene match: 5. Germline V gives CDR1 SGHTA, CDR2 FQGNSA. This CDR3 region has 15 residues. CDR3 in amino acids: CASSVVTSGRDTQYF. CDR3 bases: TGTGCCAGCAGCGTGGTGACTAGCGGGAGAGATACGCAGTATTTT.

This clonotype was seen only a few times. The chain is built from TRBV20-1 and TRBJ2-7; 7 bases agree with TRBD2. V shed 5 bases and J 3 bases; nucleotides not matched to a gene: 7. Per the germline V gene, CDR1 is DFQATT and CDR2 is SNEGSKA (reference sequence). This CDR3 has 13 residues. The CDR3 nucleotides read TGCAGTGCTTCGGCCCGGGGGGTCTACGAGCAGTACTTC. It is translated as CSASARGVYEQYF.

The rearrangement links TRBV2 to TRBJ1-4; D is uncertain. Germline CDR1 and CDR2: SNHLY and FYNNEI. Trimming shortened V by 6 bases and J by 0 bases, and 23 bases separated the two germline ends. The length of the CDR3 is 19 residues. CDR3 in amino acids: CASSITRGLEAATNEKLFF. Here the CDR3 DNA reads TGTGCCAGCAGCATAACTCGAGGCCTAGAAGCGGCAACTAATGAAAAACTGTTTTTT.

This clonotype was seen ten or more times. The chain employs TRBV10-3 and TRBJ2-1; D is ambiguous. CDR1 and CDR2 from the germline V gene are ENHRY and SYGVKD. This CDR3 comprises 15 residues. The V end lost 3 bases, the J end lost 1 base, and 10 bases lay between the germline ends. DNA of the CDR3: TGTGCCATCAGTGACGGACGGGCTTCCTACAATGAGCAGTTCTTC. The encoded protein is CAISDGRASYNEQFF.

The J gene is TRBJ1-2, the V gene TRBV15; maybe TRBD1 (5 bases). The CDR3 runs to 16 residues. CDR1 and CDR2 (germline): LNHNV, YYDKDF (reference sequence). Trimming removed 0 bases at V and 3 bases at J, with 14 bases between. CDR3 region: CATSRDRGSYDYGYTF. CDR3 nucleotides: TGTGCCACCAGCAGAGACCGGGGCAGTTATGACTATGGCTACACCTTC.

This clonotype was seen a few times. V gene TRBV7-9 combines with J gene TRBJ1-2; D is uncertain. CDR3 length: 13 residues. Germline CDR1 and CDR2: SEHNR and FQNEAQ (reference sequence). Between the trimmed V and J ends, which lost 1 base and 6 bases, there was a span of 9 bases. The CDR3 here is CASSLEGPDGYTF. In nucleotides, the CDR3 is TGTGCCAGCAGCTTAGAAGGGCCAGATGGCTACACCTTC. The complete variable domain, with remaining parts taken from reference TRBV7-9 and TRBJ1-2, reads DTGVSQNPRHKITKRGQNVTFRCDPISEHNRLYWYRQTLGQGPEFLTYFQNEAQLEKSRLLSDRFSAERPKGSFSTLEIQRTEQGDSAMYLCASSLEGPDGYTFGSGTRLTVV.

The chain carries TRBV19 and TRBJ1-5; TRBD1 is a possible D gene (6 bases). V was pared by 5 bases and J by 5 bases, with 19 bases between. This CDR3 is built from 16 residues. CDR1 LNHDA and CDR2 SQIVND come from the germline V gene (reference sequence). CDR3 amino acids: CASSPRDTVGYQPQHF. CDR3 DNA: TGTGCCAGTAGTCCGCGGGACACTGTTGGGTATCAGCCCCAGCATTTT. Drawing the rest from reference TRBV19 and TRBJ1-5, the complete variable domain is DGGITQSPKYLFRKEGQNVTLSCEQNLNHDAMYWYRQDPGQGLRLIYYSQIVNDFQKGDIAEGYSVSREKKESFPLTVTSAQKNPTAFYLCASSPRDTVGYQPQHFGDGTRLSIL.

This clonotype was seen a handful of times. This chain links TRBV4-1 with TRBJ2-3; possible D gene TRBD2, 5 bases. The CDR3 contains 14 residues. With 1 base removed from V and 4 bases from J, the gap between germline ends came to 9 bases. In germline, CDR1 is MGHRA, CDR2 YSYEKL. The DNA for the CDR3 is TGCGCCAGCAGCCAAGGGAGGAATGCAGATACGCAGTATTTT. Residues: CASSQGRNADTQYF.

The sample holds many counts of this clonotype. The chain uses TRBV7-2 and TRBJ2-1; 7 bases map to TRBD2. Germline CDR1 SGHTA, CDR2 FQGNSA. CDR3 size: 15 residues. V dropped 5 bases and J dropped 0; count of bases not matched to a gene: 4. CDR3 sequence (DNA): TGTGCCAGCAGCGTCCGGGACTACTCCTACAATGAGCAGTTCTTC. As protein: CASSVRDYSYNEQFF.

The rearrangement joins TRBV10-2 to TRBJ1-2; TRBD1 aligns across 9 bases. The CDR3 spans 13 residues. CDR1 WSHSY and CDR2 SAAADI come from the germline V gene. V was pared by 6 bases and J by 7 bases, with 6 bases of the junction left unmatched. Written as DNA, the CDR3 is TGCGCCAGCAGGCAACAGGGGGCAGGTGGCTACACCTTC. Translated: CASRQQGAGGYTF.

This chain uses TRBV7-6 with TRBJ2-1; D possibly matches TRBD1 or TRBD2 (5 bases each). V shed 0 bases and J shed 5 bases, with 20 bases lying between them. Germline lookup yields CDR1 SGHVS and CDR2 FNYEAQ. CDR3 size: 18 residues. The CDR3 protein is CASSLAPPYSGGNNEQFF. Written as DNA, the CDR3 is TGTGCCAGCAGCTTAGCCCCCCCGTATAGTGGGGGAAACAATGAGCAGTTCTTC.

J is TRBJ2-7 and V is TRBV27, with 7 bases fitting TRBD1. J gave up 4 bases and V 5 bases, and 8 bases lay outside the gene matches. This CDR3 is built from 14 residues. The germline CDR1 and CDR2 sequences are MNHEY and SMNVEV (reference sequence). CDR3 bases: TGTGCCAGCAGTCCAAACAGGGGTTTTTACGAGCAGTACTTC. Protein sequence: CASSPNRGFYEQYF.

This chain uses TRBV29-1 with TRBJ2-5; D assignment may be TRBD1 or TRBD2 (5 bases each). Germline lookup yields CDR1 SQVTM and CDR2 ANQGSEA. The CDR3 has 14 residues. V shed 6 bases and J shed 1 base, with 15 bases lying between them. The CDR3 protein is CSVAPGTVQETQYF. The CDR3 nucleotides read TGCAGCGTAGCGCCTGGGACCGTCCAAGAGACCCAGTACTTC.

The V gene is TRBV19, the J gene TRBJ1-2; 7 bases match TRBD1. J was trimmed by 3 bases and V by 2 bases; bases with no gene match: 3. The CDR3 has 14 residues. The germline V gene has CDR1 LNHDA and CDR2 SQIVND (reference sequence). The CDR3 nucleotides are TGTGCCAGTAGTATAAGCAGGGGGGACTATGGCTACACCTTC. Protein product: CASSISRGDYGYTF. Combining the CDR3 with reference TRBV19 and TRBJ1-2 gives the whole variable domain DGGITQSPKYLFRKEGQNVTLSCEQNLNHDAMYWYRQDPGQGLRLIYYSQIVNDFQKGDIAEGYSVSREKKESFPLTVTSAQKNPTAFYLCASSISRGDYGYTFGSGTRLTVV.

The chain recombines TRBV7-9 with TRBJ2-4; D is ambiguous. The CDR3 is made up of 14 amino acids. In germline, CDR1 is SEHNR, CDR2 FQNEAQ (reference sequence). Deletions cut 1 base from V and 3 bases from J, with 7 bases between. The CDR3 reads CASSLVGNKNIQYF. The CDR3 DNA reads TGTGCCAGCAGCTTAGTTGGAAACAAAAACATTCAGTACTTC.

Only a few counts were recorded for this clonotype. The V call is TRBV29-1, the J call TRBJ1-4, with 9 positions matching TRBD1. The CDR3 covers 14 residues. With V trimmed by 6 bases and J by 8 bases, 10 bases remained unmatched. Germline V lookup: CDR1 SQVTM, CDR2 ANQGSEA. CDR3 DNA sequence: TGCAGCGTGAAGACCGGGACAGGGAACGAAAAACTGTTTTTT. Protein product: CSVKTGTGNEKLFF.

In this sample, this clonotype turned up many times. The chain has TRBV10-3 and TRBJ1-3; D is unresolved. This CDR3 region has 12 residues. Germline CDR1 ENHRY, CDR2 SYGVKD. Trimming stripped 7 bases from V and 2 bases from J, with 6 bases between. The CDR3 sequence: CAITGTGNTIYF. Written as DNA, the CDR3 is TGTGCCATCACCGGGACTGGAAACACCATATATTTT.

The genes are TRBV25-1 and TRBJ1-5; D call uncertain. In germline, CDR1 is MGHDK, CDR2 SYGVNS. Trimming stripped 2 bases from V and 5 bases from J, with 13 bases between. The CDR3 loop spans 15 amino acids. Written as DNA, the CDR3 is TGTGCCAGCAGTGAAGGAGGGAGCGGAGATCAGCCCCAGCATTTT. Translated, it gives CASSEGGSGDQPQHF.

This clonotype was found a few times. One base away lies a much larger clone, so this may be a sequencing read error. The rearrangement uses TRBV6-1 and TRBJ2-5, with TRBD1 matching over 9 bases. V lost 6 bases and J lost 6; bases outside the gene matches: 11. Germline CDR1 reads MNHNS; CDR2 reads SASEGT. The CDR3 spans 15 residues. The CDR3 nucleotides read TGTGCCAGCAGCCCACCGGGACAGGGTGTAAAGACCCAGTACTTC. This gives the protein CASSPPGQGVKTQYF.

The DNA for the CDR3 is TGTGCCAGCCGCCGTAGGGGGGCGGTAATGAGCTCCTATAATTCACCCCTCCACTTT. Translated, it gives CASRRRGAVMSSYNSPLHF. V usage is TRBV27 and J usage is TRBJ1-6, with TRBD1 as a possible D gene (6 bases). Trimming shortened V by 8 bases and J by 0 bases, and 23 bases separated the two germline ends. Germline CDR1 and CDR2: MNHEY and SMNVEV (reference sequence). The CDR3 extends over 19 amino acids.

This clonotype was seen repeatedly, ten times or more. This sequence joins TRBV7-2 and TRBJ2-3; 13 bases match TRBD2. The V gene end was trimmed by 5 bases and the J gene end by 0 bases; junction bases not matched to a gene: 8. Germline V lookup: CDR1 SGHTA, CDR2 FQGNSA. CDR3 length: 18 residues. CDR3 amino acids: CASSQRLAGGMSTDTQYF. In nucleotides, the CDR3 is TGTGCCAGCAGCCAGCGACTAGCGGGAGGTATGAGCACAGATACGCAGTATTTT.

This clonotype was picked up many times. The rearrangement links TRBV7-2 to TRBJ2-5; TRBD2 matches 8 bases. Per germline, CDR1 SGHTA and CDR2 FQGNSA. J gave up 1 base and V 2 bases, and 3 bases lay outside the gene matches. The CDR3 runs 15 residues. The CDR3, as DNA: TGTGCCAGCAGCTTAAACAGCGGGAGCCAAGAGACCCAGTACTTC. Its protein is CASSLNSGSQETQYF. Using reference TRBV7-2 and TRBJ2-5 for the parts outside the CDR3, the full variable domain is GAGVSQSPSNKVTEKGKDVELRCDPISGHTALYWYRQSLGQGLEFLIYFQGNSAPDKSGLPSDRFSAERTGGSVSTLTIQRTQQEDSAVYLCASSLNSGSQETQYFGPGTRLLVL.

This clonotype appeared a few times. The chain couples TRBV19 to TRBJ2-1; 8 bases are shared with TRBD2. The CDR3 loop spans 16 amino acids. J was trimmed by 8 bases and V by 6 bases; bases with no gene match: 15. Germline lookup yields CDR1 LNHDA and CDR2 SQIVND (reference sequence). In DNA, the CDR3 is TGTGCCAGTAGGGGGACCGGGGGGGTCAAAGGGGATGAGCAGTTCTTC. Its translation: CASRGTGGVKGDEQFF.

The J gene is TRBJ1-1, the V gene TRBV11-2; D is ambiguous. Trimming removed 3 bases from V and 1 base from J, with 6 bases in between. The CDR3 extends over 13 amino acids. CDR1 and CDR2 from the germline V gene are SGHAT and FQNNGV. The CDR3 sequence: CASSFLANTEAFF. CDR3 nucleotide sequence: TGTGCCAGCAGCTTTCTCGCGAACACTGAAGCTTTCTTT.

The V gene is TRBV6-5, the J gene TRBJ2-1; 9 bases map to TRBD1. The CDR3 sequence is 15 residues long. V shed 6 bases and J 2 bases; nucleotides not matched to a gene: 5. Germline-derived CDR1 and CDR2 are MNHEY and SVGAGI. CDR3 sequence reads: CASRTTGGTYNEQFF. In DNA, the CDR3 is TGTGCCAGCAGAACGACAGGGGGTACCTACAATGAGCAGTTCTTC.

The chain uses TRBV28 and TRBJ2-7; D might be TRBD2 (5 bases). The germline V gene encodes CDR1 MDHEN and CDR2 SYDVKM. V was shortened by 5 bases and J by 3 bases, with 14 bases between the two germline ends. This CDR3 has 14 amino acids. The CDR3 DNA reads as TGTGCCAGCAGTGGACCGGGTGACTACTACGAGCAGTACTTC. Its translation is CASSGPGDYYEQYF.

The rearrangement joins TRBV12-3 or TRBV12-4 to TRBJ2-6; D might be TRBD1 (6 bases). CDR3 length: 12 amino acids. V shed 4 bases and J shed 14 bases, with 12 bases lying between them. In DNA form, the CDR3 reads TGTGCCAGCAGTTCTCAGGGGACCATCCTGACTTTC. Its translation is CASSSQGTILTF.